This T cell receptor (beta chain) is drawn from a study of T-cell memory formation after mild COVID-19 (dated by TCRdb to the early 2020s). For the study in its entirety: TCR sequence clusters from the two donors were found to be largely donor specific. In a couple of donors, T-cell clones that expanded and contracted after mild COVID-19 were tracked by sequencing TCRalpha and TCRbeta repertoires over time. Two young, previously healthy adult volunteers made up the cohort, one male and one female.

CDR1 MNHEY and CDR2 SMNVEV were looked up in the germline V gene (reference sequence). Trimming removed 3 bases from V and 4 bases from J, leaving 12 bases between the germline ends. The CDR3 covers 14 residues, taking in both the cysteine and the phenylalanine. Only the CDR3 portion is preserved as DNA: 42 bases, with reading frame beginning at the first base. General conclusions and limits of the study: SARS-CoV-2 specificity was not confirmed for the second-wave clones peaking on day 37. Only a couple of mild cases were covered in the study, and larger cohorts including severe cases with pre-infection samples were considered necessary. Balanced CD4/CD8 phenotypes were observed for clones contracting from day 15 to 85, whereas a bias towards CD4+ was observed for a second wave of clones expanding from day 15 to 37. Contracting CD4+ clones appeared mostly in the CM and EM memory subsets, whereas CD8+ clones were enriched in EMRA. Some responding clones were detected in pre-infection memory, which suggested that pre-existing cross-reactive memory T cells had joined the SARS-CoV-2 response.

Ficoll-Paque density gradient centrifugation was used to isolate PBMCs. On this clonotype itself: Its recognized antigen is unknown. One base away there is no much larger clone; base qualities are not given.

Sequencing instrument: Illumina NovaSeq 6000. TCRalpha and TCRbeta cDNA libraries were built by 5'RACE with constant-segment primers, adding sample barcodes and unique molecular identifiers. Trizol reagent was used to extract RNA from every sample. Library amplification was performed in two PCR steps, and a second sample barcode and Illumina TruSeq adapters were introduced in the second step. The libraries were sequenced on an Illumina NovaSeq using 2 x 150 bp paired-end reads. Turning to the authors' computational methods: The reads were demultiplexed and collapsed into UMI-guided consensus sequences using migec v1.2.7. With mixcr v2.1.11, UMI consensuses were aligned to TRA and TRB V and J templates and assembled into clonotypes. Clonotypes were classified as expanded or contracted when called significant by both edgeR and NoisET, with noise models trained on biological replicates. For edgeR calls, the cutoffs were a false discovery rate-adjusted p below 0.01 and a log2 fold-change threshold of 1. As an exploratory analysis of dynamics, max-normalized trajectories of the 1000 most abundant clonotypes were examined by PCA with hierarchical clustering. The CD4 or CD8 phenotype of responding clones was assigned using the separately sequenced CD4+ and CD8+ repertoires. Using fastp trimming at Q25 and MiXCR clonotype assembly, TCRdb reanalyzed the public sequencing data and kept in-frame beta chains. Rows merge per CDR3 protein into single entries with the most common DNA and genes. It is TCRdb's table, rather than the study itself, that gives the V and J calls and clone size. A total of 200,000 to 300,000 distinct CDR3 sequences appear in this sample, approximately 16% of them only once. The top ten clonotypes cover 22% of the sample.

The receptor was isolated from a man aged 18-30 years who had mild COVID-19 (a few samples of this study predate the infection). The sample titles of this study are shuffled in the database, so cell type and time point are left out; the donor was told from shared clones. What was sequenced was PBMCs or a T cell subset sorted from them (not recorded which). The chain is assembled from TRBV27 and TRBJ1-1, with TRBD1 perhaps the D gene, on 6 matching bases. The CDR3 protein sequence reads: CASSLGGGSTEAFF. The DNA is TGTGCCAGCAGTTTGGGGGGCGGGTCCACTGAAGCTTTCTTT.